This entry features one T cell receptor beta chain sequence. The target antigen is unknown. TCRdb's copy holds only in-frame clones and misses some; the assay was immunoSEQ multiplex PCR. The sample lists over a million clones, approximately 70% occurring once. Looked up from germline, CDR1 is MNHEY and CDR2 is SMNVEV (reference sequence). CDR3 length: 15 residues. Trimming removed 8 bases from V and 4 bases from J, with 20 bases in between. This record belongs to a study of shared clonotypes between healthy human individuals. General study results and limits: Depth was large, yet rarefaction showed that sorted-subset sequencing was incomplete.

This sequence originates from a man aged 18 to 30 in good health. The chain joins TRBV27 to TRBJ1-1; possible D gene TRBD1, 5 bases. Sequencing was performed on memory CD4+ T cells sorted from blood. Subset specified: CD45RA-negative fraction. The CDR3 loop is CASAPLGLGATEAFF. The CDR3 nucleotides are TGTGCCAGCGCTCCACTGGGGCTAGGTGCCACTGAAGCTTTCTTT.